This TCR beta chain was retrieved from a study of blood T cell repertoires in COVID-19. Whole-study context: The analysed material was cDNA or gDNA that came from T cells, B-cell-depleted T cells, or PBMCs.

Clinical history reported by participants formed the basis on which cohorts were assigned. The recovered donors of Cohort 3 showed two negative PCRs, clearance, or symptom resolution. The data were produced by immunoSEQ multiplex PCR, yet TCRdb's version contains in-frame clones alone and is incomplete. The profile shows over 200,000 clones, roughly 85% of them singletons. This sequence was found in a man in his thirties or forties who had recovered from COVID-19. The sequenced material came from PBMCs or T cells enriched from blood (not recorded which).

The CDR3: CASSDSRVGDYTF. The CDR3 DNA reads TGTGCCAGCAGTGACTCCAGGGTTGGCGACTACACCTTC. The gene calls are TRBV28 and TRBJ1-2, with a weak D call TRBD1 (5 bases). This CDR3 contains 13 residues. Per the germline V gene, CDR1 is MDHEN and CDR2 is SYDVKM. Trimming took off 5 bases at V and 10 bases at J, with 17 bases between the two ends.